This TCR beta chain comes out of a study of a mutant IDH1 vaccine in newly diagnosed glioma. Time point specified: week 23, last vaccination. The vaccine gave 300 ug of a 20-mer mutant IDH1 peptide subcutaneously per dose. The assay was immunoSEQ multiplex PCR, and TCRdb's table has in-frame clones only and misses some. The table has roughly 38,000 clones, 60% to 85% seen once. CDR3 length equals 16 residues. V was shortened by 1 base and J by 3 bases, with 16 bases between the two germline ends. Germline V gene sequence: CDR1 GTSNPN, CDR2 SVGIG (reference sequence). This clone was observed a handful of times. Its antigen is not known.

V is TRBV30 and J is TRBJ1-5, with D tentatively TRBD1 (6 bases). Here the sequenced sample was PBMCs, taken from a glioma patient whose treatment included an IDH1 peptide vaccine. The receptor was isolated from a woman in her 40s with glioma. Some clones in this sample may be carry-over from other donors' samples. The CDR3 reads CAWSAGDTRNNQPQHF. The CDR3 region has the DNA TGTGCCTGGAGTGCAGGGGACACCCGCAACAATCAGCCCCAGCATTTT.